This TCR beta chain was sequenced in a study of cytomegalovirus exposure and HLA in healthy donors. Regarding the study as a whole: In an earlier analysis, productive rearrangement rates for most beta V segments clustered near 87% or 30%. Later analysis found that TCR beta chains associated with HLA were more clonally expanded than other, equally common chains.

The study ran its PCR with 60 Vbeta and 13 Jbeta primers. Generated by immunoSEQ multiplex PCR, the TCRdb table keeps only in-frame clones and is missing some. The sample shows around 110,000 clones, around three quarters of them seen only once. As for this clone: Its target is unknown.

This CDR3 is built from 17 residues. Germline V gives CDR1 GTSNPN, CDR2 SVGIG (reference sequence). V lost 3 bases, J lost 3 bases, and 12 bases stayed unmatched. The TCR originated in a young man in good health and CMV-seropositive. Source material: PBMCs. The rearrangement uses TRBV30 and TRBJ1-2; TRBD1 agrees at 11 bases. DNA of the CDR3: TGTGCCTGGAGAGGAAGTGGGGGGACAGGGGGGTACTATGGCTACACCTTC. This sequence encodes CAWRGSGGTGGYYGYTF.